One sample yielded the 30 T cell receptor beta chains listed below, sequenced in a study of blood T cell repertoires in COVID-19. Libraries were prepared by immunoSEQ multiplex PCR; TCRdb keeps only in-frame clonotypes and omits some of them. The table lists around 140,000 clones, under 90% of them singletons. Sample: peripheral blood. Every receptor here comes from a human donor in a cohort sampled during active COVID-19.

In its sample, this clone was seen a few times. The chain combines TRBV9 with TRBJ1-2; D is undetermined. Germline assignment: CDR1 SGDLS and CDR2 YYNGEE. The CDR3 length is 12 residues. Between the trimmed V and J ends, which lost 3 bases and 8 bases, there was a span of 11 bases. CDR3 in DNA: TGTGCCAGCAGCGCGTACACCGGGGGCTACACCTTC. This codes for CASSAYTGGYTF. Full variable domain (outside the CDR3, taken from reference TRBV9 and TRBJ1-2): DSGVTQTPKHLITATGQRVTLRCSPRSGDLSVYWYQQSLDQGLQFLIQYYNGEERAKGNILERFSAQQFPDLHSELNLSSLELGDSALYFCASSAYTGGYTFGSGTRLTVV.

CDR3 nucleotide sequence: TGTGCCAGCAGCCAAAGGGGGACAGGAAACTACGAGCAGTACTTC. Its protein product is CASSQRGTGNYEQYF. The chain has TRBV3-1 (or the pseudogene TRBV3-2) and TRBJ2-7, with TRBD1 matching over 8 bases. The CDR3 sequence is 15 residues long. V shed 2 bases, J shed 3 bases, and the junction held 6 bases outside the gene matches. CDR1 LGHDT and CDR2 YNNKEL come from the germline V gene (reference sequence).

The sample holds a few counts of this clone. This chain links TRBV20-1 with TRBJ2-5; a weak D match, TRBD2 (5 bases). The length of the CDR3 is 11 residues. Germline values: CDR1 DFQATT, CDR2 SNEGSKA (reference sequence). Trimming stripped 6 bases from V and 5 bases from J, with 10 bases between. CDR3 coding DNA: TGCAGTGCCTTCCGCGGGGAGACCCAGTACTTC. This gives the protein CSAFRGETQYF.

CDR3 sequence (DNA): TGTGCCAGCAGGCGGGACAGGGGGAACACCGGGGAGCTGTTTTTT. The encoded protein is CASRRDRGNTGELFF. V gene TRBV7-3 combines with J gene TRBJ2-2; the match to TRBD1 covers 10 bases. From germline, CDR1 is SGHTA and CDR2 FQGTGA. V dropped 6 bases and J dropped 1; count of bases not matched to a gene: 2. The CDR3 is 15 amino acids. The entire variable domain, with the rest obtained from reference TRBV7-3 and TRBJ2-2, is as follows: GAGVSQTPSNKVTEKGKYVELRCDPISGHTALYWYRQSLGQGPEFLIYFQGTGAADDSGLPNDRFFAVRPEGSVSTLKIQRTERGDSAVYLCASRRDRGNTGELFFGEGSRLTVL.

This clone is a singleton in its sample. The chain is built from TRBV6-6 and TRBJ2-7; 10 bases agree with TRBD2. Germline trimming cut 0 bases from V and 4 bases from J; bases unmatched to any gene: 3. The CDR3 length is 15 residues. Germline V lookup: CDR1 MNHNY, CDR2 SVGAGI (reference sequence). DNA of the CDR3: TGTGCCAGCAGTTACTCGGCTAGCGGGAGTTACGAGCAGTACTTC. It is translated as CASSYSASGSYEQYF.

The V gene is TRBV24-1, the J gene TRBJ1-2; no clear D. CDR3 length: 13 amino acids. V lost 3 bases and J lost 4, with 8 bases in between. The germline V gene encodes CDR1 KGHDR and CDR2 SFDVKD. The CDR3 region is CATSDRGFYGYTF. The CDR3 nucleotides read TGTGCCACCAGTGATCGGGGTTTCTATGGCTACACCTTC.

This clone appeared a few times. The rearrangement uses TRBV3-1 (or the pseudogene TRBV3-2) and TRBJ1-2, with no clear D. V was cut by 0 bases and J by 8 bases, with 7 bases left in between. The V gene's germline CDR1 is LGHDT and CDR2 YNNKEL (reference sequence). The CDR3 extends over 12 amino acids. CDR3: CASSQERMGYTF. In DNA form, the CDR3 reads TGTGCCAGCAGCCAAGAGAGGATGGGCTACACCTTC.

The chain recombines TRBV28 with TRBJ1-2, with D possibly TRBD1 on 6 matching bases. Trimming left V 5 bases short and J 7 bases short, with 17 bases between. Germline V gives CDR1 MDHEN, CDR2 SYDVKM. This CDR3 contains 14 residues. This CDR3 is CASSPQTYRAGYTF. In DNA, the CDR3 is TGTGCCAGCAGTCCCCAGACTTACAGGGCTGGCTACACCTTC.

CDR3 nucleotides: TGTGCCAGCAACTCACTAGCGGAAAAAACCTACGAGCAGTACTTC. Its translation: CASNSLAEKTYEQYF. This rearrangement joins TRBV11-2 to TRBJ2-7; 8 bases match TRBD2. The V gene's germline CDR1 is SGHAT and CDR2 FQNNGV. This CDR3 has 15 residues. The V segment lost 7 bases and the J segment 2 bases; nucleotides outside the gene matches: 10. The full variable domain, rest sourced from reference TRBV11-2 and TRBJ2-7, is EAGVAQSPRYKIIEKRQSVAFWCNPISGHATLYWYQQILGQGPKLLIQFQNNGVVDDSQLPKDRFSAERLKGVDSTLKIQPAKLEDSAVYLCASNSLAEKTYEQYFGPGTRLTVT.

The chain joins TRBV28 to TRBJ2-7; TRBD1 is a possible D gene (6 bases). The CDR3 contains 14 residues. Trimming took 5 bases from V and 3 from J, leaving 14 bases between them. Germline values: CDR1 MDHEN, CDR2 SYDVKM. CDR3 sequence reads: CASSQTGTIYEQYF. In DNA, the CDR3 is TGTGCCAGCAGTCAGACCGGGACAATCTACGAGCAGTACTTC.

The gene calls are TRBV14 and TRBJ1-5, with D perhaps matching TRBD1 (6 bases). Germline CDR1 is SGHDN and CDR2 is FVKESK. V was clipped by 0 bases and J by 1 base, with 13 bases between them. The CDR3 has 17 amino acids. Written as DNA, the CDR3 is TGTGCCAGCAGCCAAGATAGATCCAGGGGAAGCAATCAGCCCCAGCATTTT. This codes for CASSQDRSRGSNQPQHF.

CDR3 region: CASSLGWDRGNYGYTF. In DNA form, the CDR3 reads TGTGCCAGCAGCTTAGGGTGGGACAGGGGTAACTATGGCTACACCTTC. The genes are TRBV7-9 and TRBJ1-2; TRBD1 agrees at 10 bases. The CDR3 is 16 amino acids. The ends lost 1 base at V and 1 base at J; junction bases unmatched: 3. Germline V gene data show CDR1 as SEHNR and CDR2 as FQNEAQ (reference sequence).

This sequence joins TRBV28 and TRBJ2-1; TRBD1 is a possible D gene (6 bases). This CDR3 region has 16 residues. V shed 5 bases and J shed 7 bases, with 21 bases lying between them. CDR1 and CDR2 (germline): MDHEN, SYDVKM. CDR3 nucleotides: TGTGCCAGCAGTCTACAGGGATCCCCTAACAAGAATGAGCAGTTCTTC. Residues: CASSLQGSPNKNEQFF. The whole variable domain, filled in from reference TRBV28 and TRBJ2-1, reads DVKVTQSSRYLVKRTGEKVFLECVQDMDHENMFWYRQDPGLGLRLIYFSYDVKMKEKGDIPEGYSVSREKKERFSLILESASTNQTSMYLCASSLQGSPNKNEQFFGPGTRLTVL.

The J gene is TRBJ2-1, the V gene TRBV25-1, with 8 bases lining up with TRBD1. The CDR3 runs to 15 residues. V shed 3 bases, J shed 2 bases, and the junction held 3 bases outside the gene matches. The germline V gene has CDR1 MGHDK and CDR2 SYGVNS. CDR3 amino acids: CASSEWDRPYNEQFF. The CDR3 DNA reads TGTGCCAGCAGTGAGTGGGACAGGCCCTACAATGAGCAGTTCTTC.

The V gene is TRBV18, the J gene TRBJ2-7, with a weak D call TRBD2 (5 bases). There are 16 residues in the CDR3. V shed 3 bases and J shed 6 bases, with 21 bases lying between them. CDR1 and CDR2 (germline): KGHSH, LQKENI. The chain's CDR3 is CASSPSIARAPGEQYF. The CDR3 DNA follows: TGTGCCAGCTCACCGAGCATAGCGAGAGCTCCGGGCGAGCAGTACTTC.

As concerns this clone: Other DNA sequences in the same sample also yield this CDR3. The V gene is TRBV9, the J gene TRBJ2-7; TRBD2 matches at 10 bases. The CDR3 runs to 14 residues. CDR1 and CDR2 (germline): SGDLS, YYNGEE. Germline trimming cut 0 bases from V and 4 bases from J; bases unmatched to any gene: 1. CDR3 DNA sequence: TGTGCCAGCAGCGTAGGGACTAGCGGTTACGAGCAGTACTTC. It codes for CASSVGTSGYEQYF.

The gene calls are TRBV7-9 and TRBJ2-1; perhaps TRBD2 as D (6 bases). This CDR3 spans 11 amino acids. V dropped 3 bases and J dropped 9 bases, with 6 bases sitting between them. Germline lookup yields CDR1 SEHNR and CDR2 FQNEAQ (reference sequence). CDR3 sequence (DNA): TGTGCCAGCAGCTTTAGCGGTGAGCAGTTCTTC. Translation: CASSFSGEQFF. Full variable domain (missing parts from reference TRBV7-9 and TRBJ2-1): DTGVSQNPRHKITKRGQNVTFRCDPISEHNRLYWYRQTLGQGPEFLTYFQNEAQLEKSRLLSDRFSAERPKGSFSTLEIQRTEQGDSAMYLCASSFSGEQFFGPGTRLTVL.

The chain is built from TRBV5-1 and TRBJ2-1; D remains unclear. Germline V gene lookup returns CDR1 SGHRS and CDR2 YFSETQ. CDR3 length: 13 amino acids. The V end was cut by 0 bases, the J end by 6 bases, with 7 bases between. CDR3 residues: CASSLVPGNEQFF. The CDR3 DNA is TGCGCCAGCAGCTTGGTACCGGGCAATGAGCAGTTCTTC.

The rearrangement links TRBV7-2 to TRBJ2-7, with D perhaps TRBD1 (6 bases). This CDR3 spans 15 amino acids. Trimming took off 5 bases at V and 2 bases at J, with 16 bases between the two ends. From germline, CDR1 is SGHTA and CDR2 FQGNSA. CDR3 DNA: TGTGCCAGCAGCCCGGGCCGGGGACAACCCTACGAGCAGTACTTC. Translation: CASSPGRGQPYEQYF. Complete variable domain (other parts from reference TRBV7-2 and TRBJ2-7): GAGVSQSPSNKVTEKGKDVELRCDPISGHTALYWYRQSLGQGLEFLIYFQGNSAPDKSGLPSDRFSAERTGGSVSTLTIQRTQQEDSAVYLCASSPGRGQPYEQYFGPGTRLTVT.

The chain employs TRBV28 and TRBJ2-7; 14 bases map to TRBD2. The germline gives CDR1 MDHEN, CDR2 SYDVKM. The CDR3 length is 15 residues. V trimming: 6 bases; J trimming: 3 bases; junction bases outside the gene matches: 4. In DNA, the CDR3 is TGTGCCAGCAGCCGGGGGACTAGCGGGAGCTACGAGCAGTACTTC. Its protein is CASSRGTSGSYEQYF. Full variable domain (remainder filled in from reference TRBV28 and TRBJ2-7): DVKVTQSSRYLVKRTGEKVFLECVQDMDHENMFWYRQDPGLGLRLIYFSYDVKMKEKGDIPEGYSVSREKKERFSLILESASTNQTSMYLCASSRGTSGSYEQYFGPGTRLTVT.

This chain links TRBV15 with TRBJ2-5; 12 positions match TRBD2. Germline lookup yields CDR1 LNHNV and CDR2 YYDKDF (reference sequence). Unmatched junction bases numbered 5, after V lost 5 bases and J lost 4 bases. This CDR3 has 15 amino acids. The CDR3 DNA is TGTGCCACCAGCGGACAGGGACTAGCGGGAGAGACCCAGTACTTC. Amino acid sequence: CATSGQGLAGETQYF. The entire variable domain, with the rest obtained from reference TRBV15 and TRBJ2-5, is as follows: DAMVIQNPRYQVTQFGKPVTLSCSQTLNHNVMYWYQQKSSQAPKLLFHYYDKDFNNEADTPDNFQSRRPNTSFCFLDIRSPGLGDTAMYLCATSGQGLAGETQYFGPGTRLLVL.

The chain employs TRBV20-1 and TRBJ1-2; TRBD1 might be the D (6 bases). CDR1 and CDR2 (germline): DFQATT, SNEGSKA (reference sequence). The CDR3 extends over 11 amino acids. V lost 6 bases and J lost 6, with 11 bases in between. The CDR3 reads CSARPGDGYTF. CDR3 DNA sequence: TGCAGTGCACGCCCAGGGGATGGCTACACCTTC.

There are a few counts of this clone. The gene calls are TRBV5-6 and TRBJ2-7; maybe TRBD2 (6 bases). The CDR3 totals 15 residues. The V gene lost 0 bases and the J gene lost 2 bases, with 12 bases spanning the gap. The germline V gene has CDR1 SGHDT and CDR2 YYEEEE. CDR3 sequence: CASSLVGGSAYEQYF. The CDR3 DNA sequence: TGTGCCAGCAGCTTGGTTGGAGGGTCAGCCTACGAGCAGTACTTC.

CDR3 coding DNA: TGTGCCAGTAGTAGCGGACAGGGAAGCTCCTACGAGCAGTACTTC. Translation gives CASSSGQGSSYEQYF. V gene TRBV19 combines with J gene TRBJ2-7, with 8 bases that match TRBD1. Germline CDR1 and CDR2: LNHDA and SQIVND (reference sequence). CDR3 size: 15 residues. V was clipped by 4 bases and J by 0 bases; unmatched bases: 5.

The rearrangement links TRBV15 to TRBJ1-1, with D possibly TRBD1 on 5 matching bases. V gave up 2 bases and J gave up 4 bases, with 8 bases separating them. The CDR3 runs 13 residues. Per germline, CDR1 LNHNV and CDR2 YYDKDF (reference sequence). The CDR3 nucleotides are TGTGCCACCAGCAGACAGGGAGGCACTGAAGCTTTCTTT. Translated: CATSRQGGTEAFF.

This clone showed up just once. CDR3 DNA: TGTGCCAGCAGTTTCTCTAGCACAGATACGCAGTATTTT. This codes for CASSFSSTDTQYF. The chain recombines TRBV12-3 or TRBV12-4 with TRBJ2-3; D not resolved. The V end was cut by 3 bases, the J end by 0 bases, with 4 bases between. The CDR3 has 13 amino acids.

This clone was counted only a few times. This chain joins TRBV28 and TRBJ2-5, with 12 bases that match TRBD1. After removal of 4 bases from V and 5 bases from J, the junction contained 5 bases not matched to a gene. The CDR3 consists of 15 residues. Germline loops: CDR1 MDHEN, CDR2 SYDVKM. CDR3 sequence: CASSWGQGALETQYF. The CDR3 DNA follows: TGTGCCAGCAGTTGGGGACAGGGGGCTTTGGAGACCCAGTACTTC.

The V gene is TRBV19, the J gene TRBJ2-2, with TRBD1 matching over 8 bases. J was trimmed by 1 base and V by 0 bases; bases with no gene match: 7. The length of the CDR3 is 18 residues. Germline V CDR1 and CDR2: LNHDA, SQIVND (reference sequence). CDR3 in DNA: TGTGCCAGTAGTATAGATCTCCCTGGGACAGGGAACACCGGGGAGCTGTTTTTT. This translates into CASSIDLPGTGNTGELFF.

This chain uses TRBV12-5 with TRBJ2-5; 11 bases agree with TRBD2. The length of the CDR3 is 13 residues. V gave up 6 bases and J gave up 5 bases; unmatched junction bases: 2. Germline CDR1 is LGHNT and CDR2 is FRNRAP. The CDR3 region is CASGLAGGETQYF. The DNA for the CDR3 is TGTGCTAGTGGGTTAGCGGGAGGGGAGACCCAGTACTTC.

This rearrangement joins TRBV9 to TRBJ1-4; perhaps TRBD1 as D (6 bases). Trimming took off 4 bases at V and 5 bases at J, with 12 bases between the two ends. This CDR3 has 14 residues. The germline CDR1 and CDR2 sequences are SGDLS and YYNGEE. As DNA, the CDR3 is TGTGCCAGCAGCAAATTCGGACAGAATGAAAAACTGTTTTTT. It is translated as CASSKFGQNEKLFF.